The following is a T cell receptor beta chain sequence with its context. Antigen specificity is unknown. The data stem from a study of OX40 agonist ivuxolimab in advanced cancers. Study context: Of mixed ages from about 23 to 85 and averaging around 60 years, the group was roughly 83% male. Patients with prior anti-PD-1, anti-PD-L1 or anti-CTLA-4 therapy were eligible; roughly 40% had some. Study-level results: With doses of 0.1-3.0 mg/kg, partial responders showed among the lowest clonal expansion. There were, on average, more expanded clones in CD8+ T cells than in CD4+.

V lost 6 bases and J lost 4, with 21 bases in between. The CDR3 is 15 amino acids. CDR1 SQVTM and CDR2 ANQGSEA come from the germline V gene. The data were produced by immunoSEQ multiplex PCR, yet TCRdb's version contains in-frame clones alone and is incomplete. The sample lists 100,000 to 150,000 clones; 85% to 95% were seen once. The sequence was obtained from an adult with an advanced solid tumor such as melanoma, head and neck, liver or kidney cancer. The material was CD4+ or CD8+ T cells sorted from blood, obtained in a trial of the OX40 agonist ivuxolimab. The rearrangement links TRBV29-1 to TRBJ1-2, with D perhaps matching TRBD1 (5 bases). The chain's CDR3 is CSVSQSGRRTYGYTF. CDR3 bases: TGCAGCGTCTCACAATCGGGGCGGCGAACCTATGGCTACACCTTC.